The sequence of this TCR beta chain was determined in a study of cytomegalovirus exposure and HLA in healthy donors. Overall study results and limits: Most observed TCR sequences were rare, whereas some public TCRs were detected in many donors.

With regard to this clone: Its target is not known.

These donors were members of the approximately 110-subject validation cohort, a group separate from the approximately 670-subject first cohort. Germline V gene lookup returns CDR1 SQVTM and CDR2 ANQGSEA. The CDR3 has 12 amino acids. TCRdb's table, derived via immunoSEQ multiplex PCR, lists solely in-frame clones and lacks some. This sample has 300,000 to 400,000 clones; roughly 87% occur once, and the top ten carry approximately 0.9%. The receptor was derived from a man aged 30 to 39 in good health and CMV-seronegative. J is TRBJ2-4 and V is TRBV29-1; D is possibly TRBD2 (5 bases). Sequencing was performed on PBMCs. The CDR3 region has the DNA TGCTCATTCCGGGGTCAAGTGGACATTCAGTACTTC. This codes for CSFRGQVDIQYF.